This TCR beta chain was captured in a study of blood T cell repertoires in COVID-19. This CDR3 has 14 amino acids. Germline CDR1 SGHTA, CDR2 FQGNSA. Between the trimmed V and J ends, which lost 6 bases and 2 bases, there was a span of 10 bases. Original analysis: Nucleated cell counts were estimated from reference gene primer amplification. Here immunoSEQ multiplex PCR was the method, and the copy in TCRdb shows in-frame clones only, minus some. The V and J calls and the clone size are those of that table, but D and trimming were determined from the DNA. The sample records about 230,000 clones, 65% to 90% being singletons.

The TCR comes from a woman between 45 and 65 years old with acute or convalescent COVID-19. The chain employs TRBV7-2 and TRBJ1-4; D ambiguous. The specimen sequenced was peripheral blood. CDR3 nucleotide sequence: TGTGCCAGCAGGATGAGTGCCACTAATGAAAAACTGTTTTTT. Translating gives CASRMSATNEKLFF. The variable domain in full, completed from reference TRBV7-2 and TRBJ1-4, reads GAGVSQSPSNKVTEKGKDVELRCDPISGHTALYWYRQSLGQGLEFLIYFQGNSAPDKSGLPSDRFSAERTGGSVSTLTIQRTQQEDSAVYLCASRMSATNEKLFFGSGTQLSVL.